Below, 6 T cell receptor beta chains from the same sample are listed, as sequenced in a study of blood T cell repertoires in COVID-19. Profiled with immunoSEQ multiplex PCR; TCRdb holds only in-frame clones, not every one. The sample gives about 130,000 clones, 75% to 90% of which show up once; under 20% is in the top ten. Sequences were obtained from PBMCs or T cells enriched from blood (not recorded which). Every receptor here comes from a man aged 30 to 39 who had recovered from COVID-19.

This rearrangement joins TRBV5-1 to TRBJ2-5, with 15 positions matching TRBD2. This CDR3 comprises 16 residues. Germline CDR1 and CDR2: SGHRS and YFSETQ. J gave up 4 bases and V 7 bases, and 8 bases lay outside the gene matches. The CDR3 coding sequence is TGCGCCAGCGGACGGACTAGCGGGGGGGCAATAGAGACCCAGTACTTC. Translation gives CASGRTSGGAIETQYF.

The rearrangement links TRBV6-5 to TRBJ2-1; 7 bases agree with TRBD1. The CDR3 totals 15 residues. V dropped 6 bases and J dropped 3; count of bases not matched to a gene: 8. Germline CDR1 MNHEY, CDR2 SVGAGI. The CDR3 loop reads CASRPSPGGYNEQFF. CDR3 coding DNA: TGTGCCAGCAGGCCCTCCCCAGGGGGCTACAATGAGCAGTTCTTC.

The V gene is TRBV12-3 or TRBV12-4, the J gene TRBJ2-2, with no clear D. The length of the CDR3 is 12 residues. Trimming took off 7 bases at V and 3 bases at J, with 6 bases between the two ends. The chain's CDR3 is CASTLHTGELFF. The CDR3 DNA reads as TGTGCCAGCACCCTACACACCGGGGAGCTGTTTTTT.

CDR3 sequence (DNA): TGTGCCTGGAGTGGTGACAGGGGGAAAGCTTTCTTT. This encodes CAWSGDRGKAFF. The J gene is TRBJ1-1, the V gene TRBV30; 9 bases are a match to TRBD1. The CDR3 loop spans 12 amino acids. Germline CDR1 is GTSNPN and CDR2 is SVGIG (reference sequence). V dropped 1 base and J dropped 9; count of bases not matched to a gene: 3.

This chain joins TRBV2 and TRBJ2-1; maybe TRBD1 (6 bases). This CDR3 comprises 14 residues. V lost 6 bases and J 4 bases, leaving 13 bases between the germline ends. The germline gives CDR1 SNHLY, CDR2 FYNNEI. The CDR3 DNA reads TGTGCCAGCAGCCCCAGGGGACCTTACAATGAGCAGTTCTTC. This encodes CASSPRGPYNEQFF.

The genes are TRBV13 and TRBJ2-5; TRBD1 is a possible D gene (6 bases). Germline V CDR1 and CDR2: PRHDT, FYEKMQ (reference sequence). The CDR3 consists of 17 residues. V was shortened by 7 bases and J by 0 bases, with 21 bases between the two germline ends. CDR3 region: CASTISFRTVYQETQYF. The CDR3, as DNA: TGTGCCAGCACCATAAGCTTTCGGACAGTGTACCAAGAGACCCAGTACTTC. The variable domain in full, completed from reference TRBV13 and TRBJ2-5, reads AAGVIQSPRHLIKEKRETATLKCYPIPRHDTVYWYQQGPGQDPQFLISFYEKMQSDKGSIPDRFSAQQFSDYHSELNMSSLELGDSALYFCASTISFRTVYQETQYFGPGTRLLVL.